This passage covers 20 T cell receptor beta chains from one sample sequenced in a study of neoadjuvant anti-PD-1 for oral cavity cancer. Time point specified: after neoadjuvant nivolumab, at surgical resection. Assay: immunoSEQ multiplex PCR; the TCRdb copy retains only in-frame clones and omits some. Here the sample spans roughly 15,000 clones, about 34% being singletons. The sample here was tumor tissue, taken after nivolumab (anti-PD-1) treatment. These TCRs come from a person aged 35 to 85 with oral cavity squamous cell carcinoma.

This clone was picked up a small number of times. CDR3 sequence reads: CASSPTIQLYTEAFF. Here the CDR3 DNA reads TGTGCCAGCAGCCCAACGATTCAGTTGTACACTGAAGCTTTCTTT. This rearrangement joins TRBV7-2 to TRBJ1-1; D gene uncertain. This CDR3 region has 15 residues. Germline V gives CDR1 SGHTA, CDR2 FQGNSA. V lost 5 bases, J lost 3 bases, and 16 bases lay in between. Full variable domain (remainder filled in from reference TRBV7-2 and TRBJ1-1): GAGVSQSPSNKVTEKGKDVELRCDPISGHTALYWYRQSLGQGLEFLIYFQGNSAPDKSGLPSDRFSAERTGGSVSTLTIQRTQQEDSAVYLCASSPTIQLYTEAFFGQGTRLTVV.

This clone was counted between two and nine times. The rearrangement uses TRBV5-6 and TRBJ1-2, with D possibly TRBD1 on 5 matching bases. Trimming took off 4 bases at V and 7 bases at J, with 14 bases between the two ends. Germline CDR1 and CDR2: SGHDT and YYEEEE. The CDR3 is 13 residues long. The CDR3 DNA sequence: TGTGCCAGCAGCCCCGCCTCAGGGATTGGCTACACCTTC. It is translated as CASSPASGIGYTF. Complete variable domain (other parts from reference TRBV5-6 and TRBJ1-2): DAGVTQSPTHLIKTRGQQVTLRCSPKSGHDTVSWYQQALGQGPQFIFQYYEEEERQRGNFPDRFSGHQFPNYSSELNVNALLLGDSALYLCASSPASGIGYTFGSGTRLTVV.

The CDR3 coding sequence is TGTGCCAGCAGCCTCGGGGGGGACAGCCCGGCCGGGGAGCTGTTTTTT. This codes for CASSLGGDSPAGELFF. The chain joins TRBV7-6 to TRBJ2-2; D is possibly TRBD2 (8 bases). Germline lookup yields CDR1 SGHVS and CDR2 FNYEAQ. Trimming removed 5 bases at V and 6 bases at J, with 19 bases between. The CDR3 extends over 16 amino acids.

This clone was detected only a few times. The genes are TRBV2 and TRBJ1-3; D is possibly TRBD1 (5 bases). The V end lost 5 bases, the J end lost 3 bases, and 11 bases lay between the germline ends. The germline gives CDR1 SNHLY, CDR2 FYNNEI. This CDR3 spans 14 amino acids. DNA of the CDR3: TGTGCCAGCAGTTCAGCAGGGATTGGAAACACCATATATTTT. This encodes CASSSAGIGNTIYF.

The table lists this clone with a few counts. This sequence joins TRBV11-3 and TRBJ2-2; weak D call: TRBD1 (5 bases). CDR1 and CDR2 from the germline V gene are SGHNT and YENEEA. Trimming stripped 3 bases from V and 3 bases from J, with 11 bases between. The CDR3 length is 15 residues. For the CDR3, the DNA is TGTGCCAGCAGCTTCGGCAGGGCGGACACCGGGGAGCTGTTTTTT. It yields the protein CASSFGRADTGELFF.

This chain joins TRBV18 and TRBJ2-3; 9 nucleotides align to TRBD2. CDR1 is KGHSH and CDR2 is LQKENI in the germline V gene. The CDR3 length is 16 residues. V lost 2 bases and J lost 6; bases outside the gene matches: 9. CDR3 region: CASSPAARGGTDTQYF. The CDR3 nucleotides are TGTGCCAGCTCACCAGCTGCGCGGGGGGGAACTGATACGCAGTATTTT.

The chain uses TRBV11-2 and TRBJ2-5; D may be TRBD2 (5 bases). The CDR3 runs to 13 residues. Trimming removed 5 bases from V and 7 bases from J, with 14 bases in between. Per germline, CDR1 SGHAT and CDR2 FQNNGV. CDR3 in DNA: TGTGCCAGCAGCCAAATTGAACGGGGGACCCAGTACTTC. It translates to CASSQIERGTQYF.

The chain is built from TRBV2 and TRBJ2-1; D unclear. V was shortened by 5 bases and J by 0 bases, with 8 bases between the two germline ends. Germline-derived CDR1 and CDR2 are SNHLY and FYNNEI. This CDR3 region has 14 residues. The CDR3, as DNA: TGTGCCAGCAGTACTGGCCGCTCCTACAATGAGCAGTTCTTC. It encodes CASSTGRSYNEQFF.

The chain uses TRBV9 and TRBJ1-2; 7 bases line up with TRBD1. Trimming took 4 bases from V and 0 from J; bases not matched to a gene: 6. This CDR3 contains 15 residues. Germline CDR1 is SGDLS and CDR2 is YYNGEE. The CDR3 nucleotides are TGTGCCAGCAGCTTGGACAGGCTTCCTAACTATGGCTACACCTTC. This sequence encodes CASSLDRLPNYGYTF.

This clone was recorded many times. The rearrangement links TRBV6-5 to TRBJ2-7; D call uncertain. There are 11 residues in the CDR3. The V end lost 4 bases, the J end lost 6 bases, and 7 bases lay between the germline ends. Germline values: CDR1 MNHEY, CDR2 SVGAGI. CDR3 DNA sequence: TGTGCCAGCAGTTGGAGATCCGAGCAGTACTTC. Encoded protein: CASSWRSEQYF.

The V call is TRBV9, the J call TRBJ1-4; the match to TRBD1 covers 7 bases. The germline gives CDR1 SGDLS, CDR2 YYNGEE. J lost 6 bases, V lost 2 bases, and 4 bases had no gene match. The CDR3 loop spans 14 amino acids. The CDR3 DNA reads as TGTGCCAGCAGCGTCGGACAGGAGGATGAAAAACTGTTTTTT. It is translated as CASSVGQEDEKLFF.

The chain has TRBV5-4 and TRBJ2-1; TRBD2 aligns across 11 bases. Germline CDR1 SGHNT, CDR2 YYREEE (reference sequence). V lost 4 bases, J lost 8 bases, and 11 bases stayed unmatched. The CDR3 is 16 amino acids. CDR3 protein: CASSPGRLAGGYEQFF. DNA of the CDR3: TGTGCCAGCAGCCCAGGGCGGCTAGCGGGGGGTTATGAGCAGTTCTTC.

This clone occurred once. The chain couples TRBV29-1 to TRBJ2-5, with 11 bases lining up with TRBD2. The J segment lost 5 bases and the V segment lost 4 bases, leaving 12 bases of the junction unmatched. The CDR3 runs 16 residues. Germline-derived CDR1 and CDR2 are SQVTM and ANQGSEA. The CDR3 DNA reads TGCAGCGTTGGGGGTCTACTAGCGGGGGTACAGGAGACCCAGTACTTC. Translated, it gives CSVGGLLAGVQETQYF.

This clone has a handful of counts. This chain links TRBV30 with TRBJ1-1; D may be TRBD1 (5 bases). Trimming cost V 3 bases and J 1 base, with 12 bases left between them. This CDR3 region has 14 residues. CDR1 and CDR2 (germline): GTSNPN, SVGIG (reference sequence). The CDR3 region is CAWSTGGANTEAFF. The CDR3 region has the DNA TGTGCCTGGAGCACAGGAGGGGCGAACACTGAAGCTTTCTTT.

V and J are TRBV6-5 and TRBJ2-7; D not resolved. The CDR3 sequence is 15 residues long. V lost 0 bases and J lost 3, with 12 bases in between. Germline V gene data show CDR1 as MNHEY and CDR2 as SVGAGI. DNA for the CDR3: TGTGCCAGCAGTTACTCGACCCTCGATTTCTACGAGCAGTACTTC. It codes for CASSYSTLDFYEQYF.

This clone was recorded a few times. The genes are TRBV18 and TRBJ2-7; 9 bases fit TRBD1. CDR1 and CDR2 from the germline V gene are KGHSH and LQKENI. The ends lost 5 bases at V and 0 bases at J; junction bases unmatched: 2. The CDR3 covers 14 residues. Here the CDR3 DNA reads TGTGCCAGCTCAGGGACAGGGAGCTCCTACGAGCAGTACTTC. This translates into CASSGTGSSYEQYF.

The chain links TRBV2 to TRBJ2-3; D unresolved. The ends were cut back, 6 bases at V and 8 bases at J, with 18 bases in the middle. CDR1 is SNHLY, CDR2 FYNNEI, per germline. This CDR3 region has 14 residues. CDR3 residues: CASRAGPESSTQYF. The CDR3 nucleotides read TGTGCCAGCAGAGCAGGACCTGAATCTAGTACGCAGTATTTT.

The sample holds a few counts of this clone. J is TRBJ2-5 and V is TRBV5-4; tentative D call: TRBD2 (6 bases). Trimming pared 0 bases from V and 2 bases from J, leaving 8 bases between. The CDR3 has 14 amino acids. CDR1 and CDR2 from the germline V gene are SGHNT and YYREEE (reference sequence). The CDR3 protein is CASSLAGVQETQYF. The CDR3 nucleotides are TGTGCCAGCAGCTTGGCGGGAGTACAAGAGACCCAGTACTTC.

A few counts support this clone. This chain joins TRBV19 and TRBJ1-4, with D hard to call. Germline CDR1 LNHDA, CDR2 SQIVND (reference sequence). This CDR3 has 13 amino acids. V was trimmed by 1 base and J by 8 bases, leaving 8 bases between them. The CDR3 nucleotides read TGTGCCAGTAGTATAGGCGGGAAGGAAAAACTGTTTTTT. Its protein product is CASSIGGKEKLFF.

This clone was seen more than once but under ten times. The J gene is TRBJ1-2, the V gene TRBV6-9, with D tentatively TRBD1 (5 bases). Per germline, CDR1 MNHGY and CDR2 SVAAGI. V was cut by 5 bases and J by 6 bases, with 16 bases left in between. This CDR3 spans 14 amino acids. CDR3 in amino acids: CASSEWAGRDGYTF. CDR3 nucleotides: TGTGCCAGCAGTGAATGGGCAGGGAGAGATGGCTACACCTTC.